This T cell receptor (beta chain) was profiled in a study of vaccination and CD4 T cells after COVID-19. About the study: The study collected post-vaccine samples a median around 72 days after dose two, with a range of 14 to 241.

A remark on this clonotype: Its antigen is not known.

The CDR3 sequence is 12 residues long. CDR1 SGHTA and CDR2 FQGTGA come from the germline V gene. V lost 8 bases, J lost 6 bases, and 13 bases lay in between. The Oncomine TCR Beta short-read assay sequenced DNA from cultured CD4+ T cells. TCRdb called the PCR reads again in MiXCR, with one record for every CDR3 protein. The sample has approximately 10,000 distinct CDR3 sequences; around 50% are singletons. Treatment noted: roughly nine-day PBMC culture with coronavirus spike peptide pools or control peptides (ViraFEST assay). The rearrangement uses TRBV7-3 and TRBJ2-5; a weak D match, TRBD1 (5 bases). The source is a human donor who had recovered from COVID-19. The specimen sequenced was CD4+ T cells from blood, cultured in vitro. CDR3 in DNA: TGTGCCAGCTCTGAACTGGGGCAGACCCAGTACTTC. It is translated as CASSELGQTQYF.